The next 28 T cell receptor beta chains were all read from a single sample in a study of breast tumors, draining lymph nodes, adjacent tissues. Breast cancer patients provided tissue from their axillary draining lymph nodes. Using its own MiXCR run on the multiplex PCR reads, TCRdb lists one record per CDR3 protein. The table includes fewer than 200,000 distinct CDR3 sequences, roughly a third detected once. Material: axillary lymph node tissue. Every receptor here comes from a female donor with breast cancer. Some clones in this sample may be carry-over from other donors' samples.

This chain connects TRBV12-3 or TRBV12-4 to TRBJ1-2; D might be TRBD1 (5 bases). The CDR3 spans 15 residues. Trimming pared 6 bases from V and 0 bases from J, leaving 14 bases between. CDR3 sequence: CASSKGTQANYGYTF. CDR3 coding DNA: TGTGCCAGCAGCAAGGGGACCCAAGCTAACTATGGCTACACCTTC.

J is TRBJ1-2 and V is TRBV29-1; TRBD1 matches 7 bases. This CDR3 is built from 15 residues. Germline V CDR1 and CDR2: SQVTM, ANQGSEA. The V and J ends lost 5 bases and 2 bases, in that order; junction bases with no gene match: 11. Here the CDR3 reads CSVHTTGDANYGYTF. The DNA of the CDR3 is TGCAGCGTTCACACAACAGGGGATGCAAACTATGGCTACACCTTC.

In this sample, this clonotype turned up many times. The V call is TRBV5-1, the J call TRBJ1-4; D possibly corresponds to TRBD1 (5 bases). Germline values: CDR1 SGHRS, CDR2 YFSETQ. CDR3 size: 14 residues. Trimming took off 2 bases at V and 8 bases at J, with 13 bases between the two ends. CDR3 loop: CASSFGGTGEKLFF. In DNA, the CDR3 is TGCGCCAGCAGCTTCGGGGGGACTGGCGAAAAACTGTTTTTT.

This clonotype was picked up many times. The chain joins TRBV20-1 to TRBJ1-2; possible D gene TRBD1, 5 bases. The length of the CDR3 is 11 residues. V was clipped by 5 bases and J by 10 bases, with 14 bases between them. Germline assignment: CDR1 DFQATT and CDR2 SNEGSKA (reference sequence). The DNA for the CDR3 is TGCAGTGCTGATACGGGACGCTACTACACCTTC. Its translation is CSADTGRYYTF.

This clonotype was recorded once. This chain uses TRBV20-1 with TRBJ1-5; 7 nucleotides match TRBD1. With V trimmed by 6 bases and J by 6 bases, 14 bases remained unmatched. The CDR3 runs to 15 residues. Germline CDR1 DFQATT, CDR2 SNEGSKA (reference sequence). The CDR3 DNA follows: TGCAGTGCGAGGGACAGTCCGTCGGGCACTCAGCCCCAGCATTTT. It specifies CSARDSPSGTQPQHF.

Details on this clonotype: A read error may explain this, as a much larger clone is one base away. The chain's CDR3 is CASSFGRSSEQYF. In DNA form, the CDR3 reads TGTGCCAGCAGCTTCGGCAGGAGCTCCGAGCAGTACTTC. The chain couples TRBV5-6 to TRBJ2-7; D not certain. This CDR3 spans 13 amino acids. V dropped 2 bases and J dropped 6 bases, with 12 bases sitting between them. Germline lookup yields CDR1 SGHDT and CDR2 YYEEEE. Full variable domain (rest looked up from reference TRBV5-6 and TRBJ2-7): DAGVTQSPTHLIKTRGQQVTLRCSPKSGHDTVSWYQQALGQGPQFIFQYYEEEERQRGNFPDRFSGHQFPNYSSELNVNALLLGDSALYLCASSFGRSSEQYFGPGTRLTVT.

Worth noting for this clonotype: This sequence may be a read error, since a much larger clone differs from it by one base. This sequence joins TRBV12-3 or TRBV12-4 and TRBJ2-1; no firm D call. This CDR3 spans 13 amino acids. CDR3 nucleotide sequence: TGTGCCGGCAGTTTGGAGTCCTACAATGAGCAGTTCTTC. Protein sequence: CAGSLESYNEQFF.

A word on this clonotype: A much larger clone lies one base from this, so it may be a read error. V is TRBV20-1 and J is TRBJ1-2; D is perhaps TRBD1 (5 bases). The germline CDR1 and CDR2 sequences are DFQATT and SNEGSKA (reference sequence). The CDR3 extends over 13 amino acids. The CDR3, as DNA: TGCAGTGCTAGCCCCCCAGGGACCTATGCCTACACCTTC. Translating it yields CSASPPGTYAYTF.

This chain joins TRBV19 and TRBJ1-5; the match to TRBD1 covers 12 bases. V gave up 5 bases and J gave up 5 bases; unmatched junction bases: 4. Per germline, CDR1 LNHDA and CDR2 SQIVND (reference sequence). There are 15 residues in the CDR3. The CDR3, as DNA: TGTGCCAGTAGTTCCGGGACAGGGGGCCATCAGCCCCAGCATTTT. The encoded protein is CASSSGTGGHQPQHF.

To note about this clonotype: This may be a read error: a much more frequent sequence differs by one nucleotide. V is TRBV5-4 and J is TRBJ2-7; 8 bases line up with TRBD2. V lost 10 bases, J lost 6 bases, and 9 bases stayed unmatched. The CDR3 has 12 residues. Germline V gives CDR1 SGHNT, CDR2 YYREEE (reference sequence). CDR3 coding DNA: TGTGCCTTCGGGAGCGGGAGTTCCGAGCAGTACTTC. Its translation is CAFGSGSSEQYF. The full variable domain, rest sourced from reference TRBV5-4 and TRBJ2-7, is ETGVTQSPTHLIKTRGQQVTLRCSSQSGHNTVSWYQQALGQGPQFIFQYYREEENGRGNFPPRFSGLQFPNYSSELNVNALELDDSALYLCAFGSGSSEQYFGPGTRLTVT.

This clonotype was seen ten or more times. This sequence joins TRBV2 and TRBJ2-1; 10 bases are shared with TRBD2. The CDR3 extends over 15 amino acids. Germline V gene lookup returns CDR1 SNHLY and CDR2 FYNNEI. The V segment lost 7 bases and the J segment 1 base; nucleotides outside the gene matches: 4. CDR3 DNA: TGTGCCAGCACCAGACTAGCGGGTTCCTACAATGAGCAGTTCTTC. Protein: CASTRLAGSYNEQFF.

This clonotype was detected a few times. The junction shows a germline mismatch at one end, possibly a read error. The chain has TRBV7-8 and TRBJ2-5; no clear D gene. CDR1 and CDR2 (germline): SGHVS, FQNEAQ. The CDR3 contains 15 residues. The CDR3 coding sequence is TGTGCCAGCAGCTTAGGGCAAGCGAACCAAGAGACCCAGCACTTC. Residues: CASSLGQANQETQHF.

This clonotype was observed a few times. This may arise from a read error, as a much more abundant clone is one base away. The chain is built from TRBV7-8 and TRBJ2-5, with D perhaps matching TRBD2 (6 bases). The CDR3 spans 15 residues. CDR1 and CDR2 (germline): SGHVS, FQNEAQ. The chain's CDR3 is CASSRKLARVGTQHF. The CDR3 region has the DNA TGTGCCAGCAGCCGGAAACTAGCCCGAGTGGGGACCCAGCACTTC.

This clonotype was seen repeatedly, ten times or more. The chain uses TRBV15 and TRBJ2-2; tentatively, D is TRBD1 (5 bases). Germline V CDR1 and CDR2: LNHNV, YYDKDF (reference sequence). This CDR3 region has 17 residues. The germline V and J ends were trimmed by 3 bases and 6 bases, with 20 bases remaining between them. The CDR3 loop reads CATSSPKRGVRSGELFF. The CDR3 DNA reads TGTGCCACCAGCAGCCCAAAAAGGGGCGTGAGGTCCGGGGAGCTGTTTTTT.

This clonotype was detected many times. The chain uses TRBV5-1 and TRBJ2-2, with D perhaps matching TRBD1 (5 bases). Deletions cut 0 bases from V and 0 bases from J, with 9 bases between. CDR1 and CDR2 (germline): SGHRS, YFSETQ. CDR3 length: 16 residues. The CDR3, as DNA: TGCGCCAGCAGCTTGGTGGGGCCATCGAACACCGGGGAGCTGTTTTTT. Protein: CASSLVGPSNTGELFF. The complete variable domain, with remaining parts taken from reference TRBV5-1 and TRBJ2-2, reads KAGVTQTPRYLIKTRGQQVTLSCSPISGHRSVSWYQQTPGQGLQFLFEYFSETQRNKGNFPGRFSGRQFSNSRSEMNVSTLELGDSALYLCASSLVGPSNTGELFFGEGSRLTVL.

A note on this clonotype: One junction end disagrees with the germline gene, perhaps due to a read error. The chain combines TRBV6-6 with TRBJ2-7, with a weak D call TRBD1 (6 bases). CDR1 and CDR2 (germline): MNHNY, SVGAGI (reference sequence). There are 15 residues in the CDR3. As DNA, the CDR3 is TGTGCCAGCAGTCACTCCGGGACAAGATCCTACGAGCAGTACTTC. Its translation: CASSHSGTRSYEQYF.

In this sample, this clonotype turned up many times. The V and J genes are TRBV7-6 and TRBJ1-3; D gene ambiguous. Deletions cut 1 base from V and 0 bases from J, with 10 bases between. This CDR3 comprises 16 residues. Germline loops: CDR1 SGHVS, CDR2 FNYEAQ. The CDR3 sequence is CASSLGSVSSGNTIYF. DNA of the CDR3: TGTGCCAGCAGCTTAGGGTCAGTGAGCTCTGGAAACACCATATATTTT. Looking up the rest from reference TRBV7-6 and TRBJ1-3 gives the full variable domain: GAGVSQSPRYKVTKRGQDVALRCDPISGHVSLYWYRQALGQGPEFLTYFNYEAQQDKSGLPNDRFSAERPEGSISTLTIQRTEQRDSAMYRCASSLGSVSSGNTIYFGEGSWLTVV.

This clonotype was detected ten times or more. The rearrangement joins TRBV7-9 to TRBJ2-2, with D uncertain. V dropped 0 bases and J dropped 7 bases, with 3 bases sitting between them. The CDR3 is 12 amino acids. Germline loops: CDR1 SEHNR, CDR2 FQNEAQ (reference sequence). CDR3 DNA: TGTGCCAGCAGCTTAGCCAGCGGGGAGCTGTTTTTT. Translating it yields CASSLASGELFF.

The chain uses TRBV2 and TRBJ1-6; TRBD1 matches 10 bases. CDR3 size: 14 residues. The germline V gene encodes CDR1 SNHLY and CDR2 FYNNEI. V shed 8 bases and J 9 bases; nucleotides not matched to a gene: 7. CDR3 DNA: TGTGCCAGCGGGAGACAGGGGGCAGGTTCACCCCTCCACTTT. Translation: CASGRQGAGSPLHF.

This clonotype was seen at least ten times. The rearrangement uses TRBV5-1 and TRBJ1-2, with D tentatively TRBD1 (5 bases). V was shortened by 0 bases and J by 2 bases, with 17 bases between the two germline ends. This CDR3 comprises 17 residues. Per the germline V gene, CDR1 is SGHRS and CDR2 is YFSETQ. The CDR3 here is CASSLVGWGSQNYGYTF. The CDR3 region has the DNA TGCGCCAGCAGCTTGGTCGGTTGGGGGTCCCAAAACTATGGCTACACCTTC.

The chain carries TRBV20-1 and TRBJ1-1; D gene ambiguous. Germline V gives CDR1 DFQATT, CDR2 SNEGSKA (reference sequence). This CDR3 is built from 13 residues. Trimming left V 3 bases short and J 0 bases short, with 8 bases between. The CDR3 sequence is CSASQTMNTEAFF. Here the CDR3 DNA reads TGCAGTGCTAGCCAGACTATGAACACTGAAGCTTTCTTT.

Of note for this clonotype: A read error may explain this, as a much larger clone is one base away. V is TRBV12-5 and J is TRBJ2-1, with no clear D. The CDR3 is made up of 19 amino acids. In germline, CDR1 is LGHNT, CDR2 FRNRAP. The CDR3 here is CASGLVGSTRVLSHNEQFF. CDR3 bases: TGTGCTAGTGGTTTGGTGGGATCAACTCGAGTCCTCTCCCACAATGAGCAGTTCTTC.

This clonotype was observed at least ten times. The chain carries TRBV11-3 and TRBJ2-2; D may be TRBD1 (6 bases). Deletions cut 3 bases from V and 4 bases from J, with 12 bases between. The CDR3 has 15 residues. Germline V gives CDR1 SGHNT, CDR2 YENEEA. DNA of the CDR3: TGTGCCAGCAGCTTTGGGGGCAGTAGCACCGGGGAGCTGTTTTTT. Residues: CASSFGGSSTGELFF.

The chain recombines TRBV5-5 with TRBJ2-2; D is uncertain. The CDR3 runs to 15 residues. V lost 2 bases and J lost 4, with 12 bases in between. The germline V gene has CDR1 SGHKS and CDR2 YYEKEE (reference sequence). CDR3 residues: CASSLIRVGTGELFF. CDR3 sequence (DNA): TGTGCCAGCAGCTTAATACGGGTTGGCACCGGGGAGCTGTTTTTT.

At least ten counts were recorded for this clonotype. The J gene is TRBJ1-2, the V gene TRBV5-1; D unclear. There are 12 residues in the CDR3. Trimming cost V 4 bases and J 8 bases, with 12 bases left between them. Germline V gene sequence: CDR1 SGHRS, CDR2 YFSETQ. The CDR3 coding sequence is TGCGCCAGCAGCACGGGCCCCTTAGGCTACACCTTC. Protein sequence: CASSTGPLGYTF.

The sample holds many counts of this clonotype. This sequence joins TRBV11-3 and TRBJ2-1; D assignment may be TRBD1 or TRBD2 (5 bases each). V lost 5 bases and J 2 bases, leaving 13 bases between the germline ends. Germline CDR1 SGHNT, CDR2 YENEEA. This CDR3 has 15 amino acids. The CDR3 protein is CASSPGMGPYNEQFF. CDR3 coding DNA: TGTGCCAGCAGCCCCGGGATGGGGCCCTACAATGAGCAGTTCTTC.

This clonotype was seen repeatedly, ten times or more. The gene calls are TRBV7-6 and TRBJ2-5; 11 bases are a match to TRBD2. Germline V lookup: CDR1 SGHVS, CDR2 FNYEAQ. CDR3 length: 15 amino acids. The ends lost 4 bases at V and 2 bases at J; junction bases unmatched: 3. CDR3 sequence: CASSWGLAVQETQYF. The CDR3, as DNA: TGTGCCAGCAGCTGGGGACTAGCGGTACAAGAGACCCAGTACTTC.

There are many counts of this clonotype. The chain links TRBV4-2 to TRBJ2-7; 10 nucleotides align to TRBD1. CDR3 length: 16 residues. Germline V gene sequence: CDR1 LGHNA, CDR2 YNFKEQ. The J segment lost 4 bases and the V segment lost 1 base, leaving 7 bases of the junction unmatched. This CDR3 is CASSQGSPGQGYEQYF. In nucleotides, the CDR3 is TGTGCCAGCAGCCAAGGATCCCCGGGACAGGGGTACGAGCAGTACTTC.